What follows describes a single T cell receptor (beta chain). No antigen is known for it. This specimen comes from a study of cytomegalovirus exposure and HLA in healthy donors. About the research overall: For the approximately 410 genotyped donors, more than 80% fell within the Caucasian-associated ancestry cluster.

The PCR ran on 60 Vbeta and 13 Jbeta primers. The data were produced by immunoSEQ multiplex PCR, yet TCRdb's version contains in-frame clones alone and is incomplete. Here the sample spans 150,000 to 200,000 clones, around 83% being singletons. Per germline, CDR1 SGHNT and CDR2 YENEEA. V gave up 1 base and J gave up 0 bases; unmatched junction bases: 3. The CDR3 is made up of 17 amino acids. General study results and limits: Being productive about 87% or about 30% of the time was typical of most TCR beta V segments in an earlier analysis. DRB1 had the most TCR associations and HLA-C the fewest, a later analysis found, with rates varying by HLA locus.

Sequencing was done on a sample of PBMCs. The TCR comes from a young woman in good health and CMV-seronegative. This rearrangement joins TRBV11-3 to TRBJ2-1; 10 nucleotides match TRBD2. The chain's CDR3 is CASSLGSGRSSYNEQFF. CDR3 coding DNA: TGTGCCAGCAGCTTAGGTAGCGGGAGGAGCTCCTACAATGAGCAGTTCTTC.